Each of the 20 T cell receptor beta chains below was sequenced from the same sample in a study of blood T cell repertoires in COVID-19. The protocol was immunoSEQ multiplex PCR, while the TCRdb copy is restricted to in-frame clones and leaves out a portion. The table includes about 100,000 clones, around 92% detected once. The material sequenced was peripheral blood. These receptors came from a man aged 45-65 years with active COVID-19.

The V and J genes are TRBV19 and TRBJ2-1; 13 bases are shared with TRBD2. Trimming took 1 base from V and 9 from J; bases not matched to a gene: 3. The CDR3 is made up of 15 amino acids. Germline V gives CDR1 LNHDA, CDR2 SQIVND (reference sequence). The CDR3 spells CASSIGLAGGGEQFF. DNA of the CDR3: TGTGCCAGTAGTATAGGACTAGCGGGAGGTGGTGAGCAGTTCTTC. The variable domain in full, completed from reference TRBV19 and TRBJ2-1, reads DGGITQSPKYLFRKEGQNVTLSCEQNLNHDAMYWYRQDPGQGLRLIYYSQIVNDFQKGDIAEGYSVSREKKESFPLTVTSAQKNPTAFYLCASSIGLAGGGEQFFGPGTRLTVL.

The genes are TRBV10-2 and TRBJ2-3; 8 nucleotides line up with TRBD1. This CDR3 region has 14 residues. Germline CDR1 WSHSY, CDR2 SAAADI. The V and J ends lost 8 bases and 6 bases, in that order; junction bases with no gene match: 10. DNA of the CDR3: TGCGCCAGCCGAGACGACAGGGGTGCGGATACGCAGTATTTT. This encodes CASRDDRGADTQYF.

This sequence joins TRBV28 and TRBJ2-3, with 8 bases that match TRBD2. The CDR3 has 16 amino acids. Germline trimming cut 5 bases from V and 8 bases from J; bases unmatched to any gene: 15. Looked up from germline, CDR1 is MDHEN and CDR2 is SYDVKM. The CDR3 here is CASSLISGGPGSTQYF. The CDR3 DNA reads as TGTGCCAGCAGTCTTATTTCGGGAGGGCCGGGGAGTACGCAGTATTTT. The full variable domain, its missing parts supplied by reference TRBV28 and TRBJ2-3, is DVKVTQSSRYLVKRTGEKVFLECVQDMDHENMFWYRQDPGLGLRLIYFSYDVKMKEKGDIPEGYSVSREKKERFSLILESASTNQTSMYLCASSLISGGPGSTQYFGPGTRLTVL.

The chain uses TRBV7-8 and TRBJ2-1; 7 bases match TRBD2. CDR1 is SGHVS and CDR2 is FQNEAQ in the germline V gene. V gave up 1 base and J gave up 3 bases; unmatched junction bases: 6. This CDR3 has 16 amino acids. The CDR3 reads CASSLVGGGVYNEQFF. CDR3 coding DNA: TGTGCCAGCAGCTTAGTGGGGGGAGGGGTCTACAATGAGCAGTTCTTC.

The chain uses TRBV9 and TRBJ2-3, with no clear D. Trimming shortened V by 0 bases and J by 5 bases, and 7 bases separated the two germline ends. The CDR3 runs to 13 residues. Germline loops: CDR1 SGDLS, CDR2 YYNGEE. The CDR3: CASSVATGDTQYF. The CDR3 region has the DNA TGTGCCAGCAGCGTAGCTACCGGAGATACGCAGTATTTT.

This rearrangement joins TRBV7-6 to TRBJ1-4, with D tentatively TRBD1 (5 bases). The V and J ends lost 1 base and 8 bases respectively, with 14 bases between them. This CDR3 is 15 amino acids long. Germline V gene data show CDR1 as SGHVS and CDR2 as FNYEAQ. CDR3 sequence: CASSLGQSGLEKLFF. The DNA of the CDR3 is TGTGCCAGCAGCTTAGGCCAGTCAGGGCTAGAAAAACTGTTTTTT.

This rearrangement joins TRBV6-1 to TRBJ1-1; D not certain. Trimming cost V 2 bases and J 0 bases, with 7 bases left between them. The germline V gene has CDR1 MNHNS and CDR2 SASEGT. The CDR3 totals 14 residues. The CDR3 DNA reads as TGTGCCAGCAGTGAACCCAACATGAACACTGAAGCTTTCTTT. This gives the protein CASSEPNMNTEAFF.

V is TRBV4-1 and J is TRBJ1-2; TRBD1 is a possible D gene (6 bases). The CDR3 extends over 15 amino acids. From germline, CDR1 is MGHRA and CDR2 YSYEKL. Trimming left V 3 bases short and J 2 bases short, with 13 bases between. CDR3 amino acids: CASSQLLDSNYGYTF. In nucleotides, the CDR3 is TGCGCCAGCAGCCAGTTATTGGACAGCAACTATGGCTACACCTTC.

The V and J genes are TRBV6-2 or TRBV6-3 and TRBJ1-2; a weak D match, TRBD1 (5 bases). The V and J ends lost 7 bases and 4 bases respectively, with 19 bases between them. The CDR3 is made up of 15 amino acids. CDR1 MNHEY and CDR2 SVGEGT come from the germline V gene. CDR3: CASTPVSGRGYGYTF. In nucleotides, the CDR3 is TGTGCCAGCACCCCCGTTTCGGGGAGGGGCTATGGCTACACCTTC.

The V gene is TRBV7-2, the J gene TRBJ1-5; D remains ambiguous. CDR1 is SGHTA and CDR2 is FQGNSA in the germline V gene. The CDR3 extends over 13 amino acids. Trimming left V 3 bases short and J 7 bases short, with 10 bases between. In DNA form, the CDR3 reads TGTGCCAGCAGCTTCCGGGGAGGCCAGCCCCAGCATTTT. Translated, it gives CASSFRGGQPQHF.

This chain uses TRBV9 with TRBJ1-1, with TRBD1 as a possible D gene (5 bases). V was cut by 0 bases and J by 3 bases, with 12 bases left in between. The CDR3 spans 15 residues. The germline V gene has CDR1 SGDLS and CDR2 YYNGEE. The CDR3 bases are TGTGCCAGCAGCGTAGTAGGGGCGGGGGACACTGAAGCTTTCTTT. Amino acids: CASSVVGAGDTEAFF.

The chain uses TRBV7-2 and TRBJ2-5; tentatively, D is TRBD2 (5 bases). Germline CDR1 and CDR2: SGHTA and FQGNSA. This CDR3 has 14 amino acids. Trimming left V 1 base short and J 5 bases short, with 11 bases between. The CDR3 here is CASSLGGSLETQYF. CDR3 nucleotide sequence: TGTGCCAGCAGCTTAGGAGGGTCCCTCGAGACCCAGTACTTC.

The J gene is TRBJ1-4, the V gene TRBV19, with a weak D call TRBD1 (6 bases). CDR3 size: 15 residues. Germline assignment: CDR1 LNHDA and CDR2 SQIVND (reference sequence). Trimming shortened V by 7 bases and J by 15 bases, and 27 bases separated the two germline ends. In nucleotides, the CDR3 is TGTGCCAGTACCGATCCCCGACTCACACAGGGCGATATGTTTTTT. It codes for CASTDPRLTQGDMFF.

This sequence joins TRBV28 and TRBJ2-3, with D maybe TRBD1 (6 bases). From germline, CDR1 is MDHEN and CDR2 SYDVKM. The CDR3 spans 12 residues. V was pared by 8 bases and J by 10 bases, with 16 bases between. CDR3 in DNA: TGTGCCAGCGAAAGCAAGGGGGACGCGCAGTATTTT. Translating gives CASESKGDAQYF.

V and J are TRBV10-2 and TRBJ1-6, with 7 bases matching TRBD1. Trimming took 5 bases from V and 7 from J; bases not matched to a gene: 11. Germline V CDR1 and CDR2: WSHSY, SAAADI. The CDR3 is made up of 16 amino acids. CDR3 residues: CASSPSRQGGNSPLHF. The DNA of the CDR3 is TGCGCCAGCAGTCCTTCTAGACAGGGAGGCAATTCACCCCTCCACTTT.

The CDR3 nucleotides are TGTGCCAGTCGCCAAACGGGCGGGCCCCCAGATACGCAGTATTTT. It translates to CASRQTGGPPDTQYF. The rearrangement links TRBV19 to TRBJ2-3, with D perhaps TRBD2 (5 bases). CDR1 is LNHDA, CDR2 SQIVND, per germline (reference sequence). V lost 8 bases to trimming and J lost 4 bases, with 19 bases between them. The CDR3 covers 15 residues. Together with reference TRBV19 and TRBJ2-3, the CDR3 gives the full variable domain: DGGITQSPKYLFRKEGQNVTLSCEQNLNHDAMYWYRQDPGQGLRLIYYSQIVNDFQKGDIAEGYSVSREKKESFPLTVTSAQKNPTAFYLCASRQTGGPPDTQYFGPGTRLTVL.

This clone occurred once. CDR3 coding DNA: TGCGCCAGCAGCGTCTCCGGGACAGGGAGCACAGATACGCAGTATTTT. Residues: CASSVSGTGSTDTQYF. The V gene is TRBV5-1, the J gene TRBJ2-3; the match to TRBD1 covers 9 bases. The CDR3 contains 16 residues. CDR1 and CDR2 (germline): SGHRS, YFSETQ. The V segment lost 4 bases and the J segment 0 bases; nucleotides outside the gene matches: 6.

The gene calls are TRBV28 and TRBJ1-5; D is undetermined. The germline gives CDR1 MDHEN, CDR2 SYDVKM. This CDR3 has 16 amino acids. Deletions cut 4 bases from V and 2 bases from J, with 15 bases between. For the CDR3, the DNA is TGTGCCAGCAGTTCTTGGCCCTTAAGCGGCAATCAGCCCCAGCATTTT. Protein product: CASSSWPLSGNQPQHF.

With respect to this clone: Relative to the germline gene, one junction end is altered; a read error may explain this. This sample includes further DNA sequences coding for the same CDR3. The rearrangement joins TRBV3-1 (or the pseudogene TRBV3-2) to TRBJ1-1; 7 nucleotides agree with TRBD1. The CDR3 runs to 15 residues. Germline V gene sequence: CDR1 LGHDT, CDR2 YNNKEL (reference sequence). CDR3 bases: TGCGCCAGCAGCCAAGACAGGGATGTTGGCACTGAAGCTTTCTTT. It codes for CASSQDRDVGTEAFF.

The chain joins TRBV28 to TRBJ1-5; D is possibly TRBD1 (6 bases). V lost 6 bases to trimming and J lost 6 bases, with 15 bases between them. The CDR3 consists of 14 residues. Germline loops: CDR1 MDHEN, CDR2 SYDVKM. DNA of the CDR3: TGTGCCAGCAGGCCTACAGGGTCGGGTCAGCCCCAGCATTTT. Protein product: CASRPTGSGQPQHF.